This TCR beta chain was sequenced for a study of T cell responses to AZD1222 COVID-19 vaccine (dated by TCRdb to the early 2020s). The study in broad terms: AZD1222 recipients with second doses at about 4 weeks or about 12 weeks were pooled, because spike-specific TCR depth and breadth did not differ between schedules. TCR sequencing covered fewer than 250 trial participants: approximately 200 given two doses of AZD1222 and about 26 given two doses of MenACWY control vaccine. Trial participants were enrolled by age into subgroups of 18-55, 56-69 and 70-plus years, and about 150, 27 and 61 TCR-sequenced participants, respectively, were included in these subgroups.

The time point label corresponds to: baseline before first vaccination. Samples from vaccinated people were obtained from the UK trials COV001 and COV002, which included a single-blind randomized controlled phase 2/3 trial of AZD1222 (ChAdOx1 nCoV-19) in healthy adults. Trial participant PBMC samples were collected at day 0 and day 28 after the second dose for TCRbeta chain sequencing. At the junction V is shortened by 11 bases and J by 11 bases, with 23 bases in between. The CDR3 covers 13 residues, taking in both the cysteine and the phenylalanine. Here the CDR3 DNA is all that survives: 39 bases in frame from base 1. The CDR3 regions of human TCRbeta chains were analyzed by immunosequencing. The original pipeline was this. TCRs in the repertoires were compared against a reference library of SARS-CoV-2-specific TCRs that had been generated with the MIRA antigen-specificity platform. Breadth meant the fraction of unique TCRs that were SARS-CoV-2-associated, whereas depth meant the fraction of total T cells that were SARS-CoV-2-associated. Using the MIRA data, every spike-specific TCR was mapped to the spike region that the TCR reacted to and assigned to either a CD4 or a CD8 class. Log10-transformed breadth and depth values were compared by one-way ANOVA with Sidak's multiple comparisons tests. This immuneACCESS table, as held by TCRdb, lists in-frame sequences with V and J called but not all clones. Of the missing ones, under half trace to an unresolved V gene in checked studies; the others have no known cause. V, J and clone size are those of that table, while D and trimming were read from the DNA. The sample profile shows 150,000 to 200,000 clones; over 85% of them were found once. The top ten constitute around 3.8% of the sample.

Beyond this particular receptor, the publication reports: Reportedly, almost half of the unique spike-specific TCRs recognized epitopes lying outside the regions that are mutated in the B.1.351 and B.1.1.7 variants. Because no samples from the day 14 peak response were available, repertoires could be characterized only after the peak T cell response. Participants were mostly white British and included more females than males, and it was suggested by the authors that clonal diversity may have been underestimated. Spike-specific TCR breadth and depth rose significantly after two AZD1222 doses compared with day 0 and with MenACWY recipients. CD4 TCRs associated with the vaccine covered the entire spike protein, and the dominant responses were in regions 160-218 and 743-854. In the small 56-69-year group, the increase in depth fell short of significance, most likely because of low power. Only five or six AZD1222 recipients were SARS-CoV-2 seropositive at baseline, limiting conclusions about previously exposed vaccinees.

With regard to this clone: The antigen it recognizes is unknown. No much larger clone exists at a distance of one base, and base qualities are not known.

The origin of this receptor is an adult in good health. This chain is built from TRBV12-3 or TRBV12-4 and TRBJ2-3, with the D assignment possibly TRBD1 or TRBD2, given 6 matching bases for each. The starting material was peripheral blood, obtained on day 0 of AZD1222 vaccination. CDR3 protein: CASGGGGTSRQYF. The DNA reads TGTGCCTCGGGCGGAGGGGGAACAAGCCGGCAGTATTTT.